This is a list of T cell receptor beta chains from one sample in a study of neurological immune-mediated disorders. TCRdb re-analysed the 5' RACE reads in MiXCR, keeping a single row per CDR3 protein. The sample lists about 95,000 distinct CDR3 sequences; 3.5% to 4% were seen once. Input material: PBMCs. The source is a young woman with multiple sclerosis. CDR3s include the opening cysteine and the closing phenylalanine or tryptophan. D genes are given only for firm matches. Clone sizes are given selectively: once, few, many, or a class where the clone is expanded.

j_call: TRBJ2-1; d_call: NA; v_call: TRBV19; clone_size: few; cdr3_nt: TGTGCCAGTAGTATCTCGGGATACAATGAGCAGTTCTTC; cdr3_aa: CASSISGYNEQFF
j_call: TRBJ1-4; d_call: TRBD1; v_call: TRBV6-5; clone_size: many; cdr3_nt: TGTGCCAGCAACCGGGACAGGGGGAACATTAATGAAAAACTGTTTTTT; cdr3_aa: CASNRDRGNINEKLFF
j_call: TRBJ2-1; d_call: NA; v_call: TRBV29-1; clone_size: many; cdr3_nt: TGCAGCGTCCATCCCGCCGGGACAACACCCCAGTTCTTC; cdr3_aa: CSVHPAGTTPQFF
j_call: TRBJ1-6; d_call: TRBD1; v_call: TRBV19; clone_size: many; cdr3_nt: TGTGCCAGTAGCTTCACCGGGACAGGGGTCTCACCCCTCCACTTT; cdr3_aa: CASSFTGTGVSPLHF
j_call: TRBJ1-5; d_call: TRBD1; v_call: TRBV20-1; clone_size: many; cdr3_nt: TGCAGTGCTCGGAGACAGGGGTTAAGCAATCAGCCCCAGCATTTT; cdr3_aa: CSARRQGLSNQPQHF
j_call: TRBJ1-6; d_call: NA; v_call: TRBV20-1; clone_size: many; cdr3_nt: TGCAGTGCTAGAGCCGCTCGGGGGAGCAATTCACCCCTCCACTTT; cdr3_aa: CSARAARGSNSPLHF
j_call: TRBJ2-7; d_call: TRBD2; v_call: TRBV20-1; clone_size: many; cdr3_nt: TGCAGTGCCTCCGGGACTAGCTCCTACGAGCAGTACTTC; cdr3_aa: CSASGTSSYEQYF
j_call: TRBJ1-2; d_call: TRBD1; v_call: TRBV19; clone_size: many; cdr3_nt: TGTGCCAGTAGTCTAAGGGGGACAGATTATGGCTACACCTTC; cdr3_aa: CASSLRGTDYGYTF
j_call: TRBJ1-3; d_call: NA; v_call: TRBV5-1; clone_size: many; cdr3_nt: TGCGCCAGCAGCGATCAGGCGGCCTCTGGAAACACCATATATTTT; cdr3_aa: CASSDQAASGNTIYF
j_call: TRBJ1-6; d_call: TRBD1; v_call: TRBV6-1; clone_size: many; cdr3_nt: TGTGCCAGCAGTGCCACGACAGGGAATAATTCACCCCTCCACTTT; cdr3_aa: CASSATTGNNSPLHF
j_call: TRBJ2-2; d_call: NA; v_call: TRBV30; clone_size: few; cdr3_nt: TGTGCCTGGAGGGCAGGGGAGGTCACCGGGGAGCTGTTTTTT; cdr3_aa: CAWRAGEVTGELFF
j_call: TRBJ2-3; d_call: TRBD2; v_call: TRBV10-3; clone_size: many; cdr3_nt: TGTGCCATCAGTCGACTAGCGGAAACTAGCACAGATACGCAGTATTTT; cdr3_aa: CAISRLAETSTDTQYF
j_call: TRBJ1-6; d_call: TRBD1; v_call: TRBV20-1; clone_size: many; cdr3_nt: TGCAGTGCCGCAGGGGACAGGGGGATGGAAAATTCACCCCTCCACTTT; cdr3_aa: CSAAGDRGMENSPLHF
j_call: TRBJ1-1; d_call: NA; v_call: TRBV7-6; clone_size: many; cdr3_nt: TGTGCCAGCAGCTTCGGGACCGCGGACAGTGAAGCTTTCTTT; cdr3_aa: CASSFGTADSEAFF
j_call: TRBJ2-7; d_call: TRBD1; v_call: TRBV7-9; clone_size: many; cdr3_nt: TGTGCCAGCAGCTTAGACCGGGACAGGGACCCTTACGAGCAGTACTTC; cdr3_aa: CASSLDRDRDPYEQYF
j_call: TRBJ2-1; d_call: NA; v_call: TRBV15; clone_size: many; cdr3_nt: TGTGCCACCAGCGGACTTAGCTCCTACAATGAGCAGTTCTTC; cdr3_aa: CATSGLSSYNEQFF
j_call: TRBJ1-2; d_call: TRBD1; v_call: TRBV7-2; clone_size: many; cdr3_nt: TGTGCCAGCAGCCTACCCGGGACAGTTGGCTACACCTTC; cdr3_aa: CASSLPGTVGYTF
j_call: TRBJ2-5; d_call: NA; v_call: TRBV11-2; clone_size: many; cdr3_nt: TGTGCCAGCAGCTCTGCAATTGAGGCAGGGGGGAACCTCCAAGAGACCCAGTACTTC; cdr3_aa: CASSSAIEAGGNLQETQYF
j_call: TRBJ1-2; d_call: NA; v_call: TRBV5-4; clone_size: many; cdr3_nt: TGTGCCAGCACCAATATACCCCGACAGTTGTATGGCTACACCTTC; cdr3_aa: CASTNIPRQLYGYTF
j_call: TRBJ2-7; d_call: NA; v_call: TRBV20-1; clone_size: many; cdr3_nt: TGCAGTGCTAGGGTACAGGGTGCCGAGCAGTACTTC; cdr3_aa: CSARVQGAEQYF
j_call: TRBJ2-7; d_call: NA; v_call: TRBV12-3/TRBV12-4; clone_size: many; cdr3_nt: TGTGCCAGCAGCGATCGACGGGACGAGCAGTACTTC; cdr3_aa: CASSDRRDEQYF
j_call: TRBJ2-5; d_call: NA; v_call: TRBV6-5; clone_size: many; cdr3_nt: TGTGCCAGCAGTACTCAGGGGAGCCTCCAAGAGACCCAGTACTTC; cdr3_aa: CASSTQGSLQETQYF
j_call: TRBJ2-5; d_call: NA; v_call: TRBV5-1; clone_size: many; cdr3_nt: TGCGCCAGCAGCGCAGGAGGGGGCGCAGGGGAGACCCAGTACTTC; cdr3_aa: CASSAGGGAGETQYF
j_call: TRBJ2-3; d_call: NA; v_call: TRBV15; clone_size: NA; cdr3_nt: TGTGCCACCAGCAGAGATCTGGTGAATTGGGGGGACGGCCCAGATACGCAGTATTTT; cdr3_aa: CATSRDLVNWGDGPDTQYF
j_call: TRBJ2-1; d_call: NA; v_call: TRBV5-1; clone_size: many; cdr3_nt: TGCGCCAGCAGCCCCGGCAATGAGCAGTTCTTC; cdr3_aa: CASSPGNEQFF
j_call: TRBJ2-1; d_call: NA; v_call: TRBV5-1; clone_size: many; cdr3_nt: TGCGCCAGCAGCTTGGACCTAGAGGGGGGCAATGAGCAGTTCTTC; cdr3_aa: CASSLDLEGGNEQFF
j_call: TRBJ1-2; d_call: TRBD1; v_call: TRBV10-3; clone_size: many; cdr3_nt: TGTGCCATCAACCCGGGACAGGCGAATTACTATGGCTACACCTTC; cdr3_aa: CAINPGQANYYGYTF
j_call: TRBJ2-3; d_call: TRBD2; v_call: TRBV6-6; clone_size: many; cdr3_nt: TGTGCCACCGAGTCGGGGGGGGATACGCAGTATTTT; cdr3_aa: CATESGGDTQYF
j_call: TRBJ2-3; d_call: NA; v_call: TRBV5-1; clone_size: many; cdr3_nt: TGCGCCAGCAGCTTTAGTGGAGATACGCAGTATTTT; cdr3_aa: CASSFSGDTQYF
j_call: TRBJ2-5; d_call: TRBD1; v_call: TRBV5-1; clone_size: many; cdr3_nt: TGCGCCAGCTCCAGTTCCGCAGGGGGAGAGACCCAGTACTTC; cdr3_aa: CASSSSAGGETQYF
j_call: TRBJ2-1; d_call: TRBD2; v_call: TRBV11-2; clone_size: many; cdr3_nt: TGTGCCAGCAGCCTAGGTACTAGCGGGAGCGGGAGGGTGGATGAGCAGTTCTTC; cdr3_aa: CASSLGTSGSGRVDEQFF
j_call: TRBJ1-2; d_call: NA; v_call: TRBV20-1; clone_size: many; cdr3_nt: TGCAGTGTGGGGCAGGTCAACTATGGCTACACCTTC; cdr3_aa: CSVGQVNYGYTF
j_call: TRBJ2-1; d_call: NA; v_call: TRBV29-1; clone_size: many; cdr3_nt: TGCAGCGTTGAGCGTCACGGGAGTTTCACCTACAATGAGCAGTTCTTC; cdr3_aa: CSVERHGSFTYNEQFF
j_call: TRBJ1-1; d_call: NA; v_call: TRBV20-1; clone_size: many; cdr3_nt: TGCAGTGCCCCGAGAGGGAACACTGAAGCTTTCTTT; cdr3_aa: CSAPRGNTEAFF
j_call: TRBJ1-2; d_call: NA; v_call: TRBV7-9; clone_size: many; cdr3_nt: TGTGCCAGCAGCCCCCCGGTGGCATTACATAGCTACACCTTC; cdr3_aa: CASSPPVALHSYTF
j_call: TRBJ2-3; d_call: TRBD2; v_call: TRBV6-6; clone_size: many; cdr3_nt: TGTGCCAGCAGAGTAAGCGGGGGCGGCACAGATACGCAGTATTTT; cdr3_aa: CASRVSGGGTDTQYF
j_call: TRBJ2-3; d_call: TRBD2; v_call: TRBV20-1; clone_size: many; cdr3_nt: TGCAGTGCGACACCCGGGACTAGCGTAGACACAGATACGCAGTATTTT; cdr3_aa: CSATPGTSVDTDTQYF
j_call: TRBJ1-2; d_call: TRBD1; v_call: TRBV28; clone_size: many; cdr3_nt: TGTGCCAGCAGACCGACAGGGTCATCTGGCTATGGCTACACCTTC; cdr3_aa: CASRPTGSSGYGYTF
j_call: TRBJ2-7; d_call: TRBD1; v_call: TRBV6-5; clone_size: many; cdr3_nt: TGTGCCAGCAGCTCCCCCCTGGGACAGGGGGCGCGGGAGCAGTACTTC; cdr3_aa: CASSSPLGQGAREQYF
j_call: TRBJ1-2; d_call: NA; v_call: TRBV12-3/TRBV12-4; clone_size: NA; cdr3_nt: TGTGCCAGCAGTTTACACGACCGGACGGATTATGGCTACACCTTC; cdr3_aa: CASSLHDRTDYGYTF